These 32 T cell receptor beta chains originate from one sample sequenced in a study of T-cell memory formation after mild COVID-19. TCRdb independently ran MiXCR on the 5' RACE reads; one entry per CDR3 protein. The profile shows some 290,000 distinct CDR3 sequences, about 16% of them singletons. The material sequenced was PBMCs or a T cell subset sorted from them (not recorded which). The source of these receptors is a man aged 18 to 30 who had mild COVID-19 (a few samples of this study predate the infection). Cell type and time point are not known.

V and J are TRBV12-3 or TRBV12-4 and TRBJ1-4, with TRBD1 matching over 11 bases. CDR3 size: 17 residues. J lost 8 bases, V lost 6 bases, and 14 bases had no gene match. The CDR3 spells CASSNQGDRGKGEKLFF. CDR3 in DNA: TGTGCCAGCAGCAACCAAGGGGACAGGGGGAAGGGAGAAAAACTGTTTTTT.

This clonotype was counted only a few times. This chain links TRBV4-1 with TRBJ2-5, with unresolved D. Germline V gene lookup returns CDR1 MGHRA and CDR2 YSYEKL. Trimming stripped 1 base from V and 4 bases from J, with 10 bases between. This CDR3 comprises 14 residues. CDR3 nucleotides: TGCGCCAGCAGCCAAGTCCCGGTTGTAGAGACCCAGTACTTC. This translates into CASSQVPVVETQYF.

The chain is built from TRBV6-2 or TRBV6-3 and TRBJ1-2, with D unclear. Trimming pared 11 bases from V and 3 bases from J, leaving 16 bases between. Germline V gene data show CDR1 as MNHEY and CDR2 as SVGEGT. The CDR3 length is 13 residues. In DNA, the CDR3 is TGTGCCCCAAAGGAGGAGATACACTATGGCTACACCTTC. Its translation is CAPKEEIHYGYTF.

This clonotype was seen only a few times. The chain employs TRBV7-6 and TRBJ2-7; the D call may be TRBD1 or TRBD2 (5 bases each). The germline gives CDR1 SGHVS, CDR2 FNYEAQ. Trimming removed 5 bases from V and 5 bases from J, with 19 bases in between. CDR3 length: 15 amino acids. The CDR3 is CASSPIRDLGDEQYF. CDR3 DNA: TGTGCCAGCAGCCCCATCCGGGACCTTGGGGACGAGCAGTACTTC.

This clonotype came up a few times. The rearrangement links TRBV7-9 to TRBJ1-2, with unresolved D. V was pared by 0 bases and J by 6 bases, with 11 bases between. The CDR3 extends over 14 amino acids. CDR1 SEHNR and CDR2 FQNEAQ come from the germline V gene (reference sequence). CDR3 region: CASSLAISGNGYTF. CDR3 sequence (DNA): TGTGCCAGCAGCTTAGCGATATCGGGGAATGGCTACACCTTC.

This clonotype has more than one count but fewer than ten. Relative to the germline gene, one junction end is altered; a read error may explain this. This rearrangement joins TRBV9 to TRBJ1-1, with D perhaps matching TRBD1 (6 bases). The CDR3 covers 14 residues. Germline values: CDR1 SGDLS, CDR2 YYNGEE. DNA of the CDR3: TGTGCCAGCAGCGTACAGGAGTGGGACACTGAAGATTTCTTT. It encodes CASSVQEWDTEDFF.

CDR3 residues: CASSFISASGNTIYF. The CDR3 DNA reads TGTGCCAGCAGTTTCATTTCGGCCTCTGGAAACACCATATATTTT. The chain is built from TRBV12-3 or TRBV12-4 and TRBJ1-3, with unresolved D. CDR3 length: 15 residues. V was clipped by 3 bases and J by 0 bases, with 9 bases between them.

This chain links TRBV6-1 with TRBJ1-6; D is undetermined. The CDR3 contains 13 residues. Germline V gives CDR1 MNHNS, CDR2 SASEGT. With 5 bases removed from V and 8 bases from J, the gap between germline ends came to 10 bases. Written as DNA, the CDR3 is TGTGCCAGCAGTACCCTTGGGGATTCACCCCTCCACTTT. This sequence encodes CASSTLGDSPLHF.

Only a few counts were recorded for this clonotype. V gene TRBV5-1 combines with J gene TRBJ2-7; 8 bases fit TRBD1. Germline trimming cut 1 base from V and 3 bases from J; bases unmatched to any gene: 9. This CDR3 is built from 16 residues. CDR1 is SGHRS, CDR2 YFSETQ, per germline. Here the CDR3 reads CASSLPRDRQDYEQYF. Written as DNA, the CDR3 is TGCGCCAGCAGCTTGCCCCGGGACAGGCAAGACTACGAGCAGTACTTC.

In DNA, the CDR3 is TGTGCCAGCAGCCTCATCGGGACAGGGACCGGGGAGCTGTTTTTT. Translating gives CASSLIGTGTGELFF. The genes are TRBV6-6 and TRBJ2-2; 9 bases line up with TRBD1. Trimming removed 6 bases from V and 5 bases from J; junction bases left unmatched: 7. The CDR3 spans 15 residues. The V gene's germline CDR1 is MNHNY and CDR2 SVGAGI (reference sequence).

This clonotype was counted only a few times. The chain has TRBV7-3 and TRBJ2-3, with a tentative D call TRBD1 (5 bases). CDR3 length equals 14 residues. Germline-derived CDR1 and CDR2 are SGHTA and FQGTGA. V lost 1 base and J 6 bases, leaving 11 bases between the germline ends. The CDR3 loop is CASSLSPTADTQYF. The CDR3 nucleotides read TGTGCCAGCAGCTTAAGTCCGACAGCCGATACGCAGTATTTT. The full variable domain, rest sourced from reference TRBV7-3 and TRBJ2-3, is GAGVSQTPSNKVTEKGKYVELRCDPISGHTALYWYRQSLGQGPEFLIYFQGTGAADDSGLPNDRFFAVRPEGSVSTLKIQRTERGDSAVYLCASSLSPTADTQYFGPGTRLTVL.

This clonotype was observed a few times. CDR3 residues: CASSPRETEAFF. Here the CDR3 DNA reads TGTGCCAGCTCACCACGGGAAACTGAAGCTTTCTTT. The V and J genes are TRBV18 and TRBJ1-1; D unclear. This CDR3 has 12 residues. The V gene lost 1 base and the J gene lost 5 bases, with 5 bases spanning the gap. Germline lookup yields CDR1 KGHSH and CDR2 LQKENI.

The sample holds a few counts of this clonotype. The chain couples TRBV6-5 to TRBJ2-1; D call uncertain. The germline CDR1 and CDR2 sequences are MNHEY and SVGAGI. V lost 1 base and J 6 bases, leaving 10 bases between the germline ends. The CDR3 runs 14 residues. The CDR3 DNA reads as TGTGCCAGCAGTTACTACGGTAGCCTCAATGAGCAGTTCTTC. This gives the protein CASSYYGSLNEQFF.

The CDR3 coding sequence is TGCAGTGCCCGCCCTTCAGGGGCCGGGGAGCTGTTTTTT. As protein: CSARPSGAGELFF. The gene calls are TRBV20-1 and TRBJ2-2; weak D call: TRBD1 (6 bases). V dropped 6 bases and J dropped 6 bases, with 14 bases sitting between them. CDR1 is DFQATT, CDR2 SNEGSKA, per germline (reference sequence). The length of the CDR3 is 13 residues.

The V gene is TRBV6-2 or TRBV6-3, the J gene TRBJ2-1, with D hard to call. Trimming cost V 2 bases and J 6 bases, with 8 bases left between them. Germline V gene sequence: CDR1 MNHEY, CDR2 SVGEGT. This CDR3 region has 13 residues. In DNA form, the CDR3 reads TGTGCCAGCAGTTACGCCCGCTCCAATGAGCAGTTCTTC. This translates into CASSYARSNEQFF.

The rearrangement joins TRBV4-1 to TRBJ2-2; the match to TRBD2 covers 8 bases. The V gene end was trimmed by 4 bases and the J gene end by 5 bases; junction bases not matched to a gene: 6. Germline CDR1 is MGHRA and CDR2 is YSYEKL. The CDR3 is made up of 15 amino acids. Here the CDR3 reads CASSPGGGGTGELFF. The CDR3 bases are TGCGCCAGCAGCCCGGGGGGGGGAGGAACCGGGGAGCTGTTTTTT.

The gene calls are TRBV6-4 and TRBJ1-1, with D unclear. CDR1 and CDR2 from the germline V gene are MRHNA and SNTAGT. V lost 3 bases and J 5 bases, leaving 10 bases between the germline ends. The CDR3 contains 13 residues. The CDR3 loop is CASSDVRGTEAFF. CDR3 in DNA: TGTGCCAGCAGTGATGTACGTGGGACTGAAGCTTTCTTT.

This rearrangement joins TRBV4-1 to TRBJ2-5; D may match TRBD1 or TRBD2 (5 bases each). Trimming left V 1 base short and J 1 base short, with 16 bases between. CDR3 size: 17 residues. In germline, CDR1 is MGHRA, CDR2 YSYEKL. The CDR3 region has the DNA TGCGCCAGCAGCCAAGGGGGACCGCTATCGGTCCAAGAGACCCAGTACTTC. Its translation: CASSQGGPLSVQETQYF.

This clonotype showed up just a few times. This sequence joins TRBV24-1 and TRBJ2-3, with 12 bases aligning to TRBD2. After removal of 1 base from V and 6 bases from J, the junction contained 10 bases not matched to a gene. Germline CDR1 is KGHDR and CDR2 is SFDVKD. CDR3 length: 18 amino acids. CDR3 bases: TGTGCCACCAGTGATTTTGCGGCTAGCGGGGGGGCCCGGGATACGCAGTATTTT. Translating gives CATSDFAASGGARDTQYF.

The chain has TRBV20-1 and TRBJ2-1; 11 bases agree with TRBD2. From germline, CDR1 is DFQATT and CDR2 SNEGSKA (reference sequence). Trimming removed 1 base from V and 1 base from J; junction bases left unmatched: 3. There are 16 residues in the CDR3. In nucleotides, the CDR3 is TGCAGTGCTAGAGTCCTAGCGGGGGGTTCCTACAATGAGCAGTTCTTC. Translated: CSARVLAGGSYNEQFF.

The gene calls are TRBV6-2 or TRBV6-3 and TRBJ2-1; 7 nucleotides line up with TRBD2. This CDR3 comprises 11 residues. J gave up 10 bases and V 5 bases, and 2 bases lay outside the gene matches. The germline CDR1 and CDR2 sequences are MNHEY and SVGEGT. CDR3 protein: CASSNGREQFF. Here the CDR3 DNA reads TGTGCCAGCAGTAACGGGAGGGAGCAGTTCTTC.

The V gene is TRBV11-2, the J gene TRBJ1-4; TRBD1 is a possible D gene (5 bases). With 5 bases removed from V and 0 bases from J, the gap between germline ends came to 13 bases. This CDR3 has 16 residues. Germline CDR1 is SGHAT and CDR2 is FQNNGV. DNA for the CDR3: TGTGCCAGCAGCCCCCTTGAGGGGCCAACTAATGAAAAACTGTTTTTT. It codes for CASSPLEGPTNEKLFF.

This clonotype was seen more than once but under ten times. CDR3 sequence (DNA): TGCAGCGTTGAAGATCCTTTAACAGGCTATGGCTACACCTTC. This codes for CSVEDPLTGYGYTF. V gene TRBV29-1 combines with J gene TRBJ1-2; TRBD1 is a possible D gene (5 bases). CDR1 is SQVTM, CDR2 ANQGSEA, per germline. CDR3 length: 14 residues. Trimming cost V 0 bases and J 4 bases, with 12 bases left between them.

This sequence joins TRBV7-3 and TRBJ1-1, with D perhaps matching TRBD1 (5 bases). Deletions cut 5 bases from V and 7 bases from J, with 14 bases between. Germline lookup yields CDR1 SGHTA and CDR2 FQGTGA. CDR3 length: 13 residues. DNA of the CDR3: TGTGCCAGCAGCCAAAATAGGGGCGGTGAAGCTTTCTTT. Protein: CASSQNRGGEAFF.

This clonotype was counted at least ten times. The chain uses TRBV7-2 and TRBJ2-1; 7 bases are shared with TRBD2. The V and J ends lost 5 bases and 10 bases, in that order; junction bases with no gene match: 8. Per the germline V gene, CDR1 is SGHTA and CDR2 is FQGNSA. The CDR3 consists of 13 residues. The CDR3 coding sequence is TGTGCCAGCAGCGGAAGGGACTACCAGGAGCAGTTCTTC. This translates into CASSGRDYQEQFF.

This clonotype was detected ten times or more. CDR3 bases: TGCGCCAGCAGCTTAAATGAGCCTCGGGGGCAGTTCTTC. It yields the protein CASSLNEPRGQFF. This chain links TRBV5-1 with TRBJ2-1; perhaps TRBD2 as D (5 bases). Per the germline V gene, CDR1 is SGHRS and CDR2 is YFSETQ. The CDR3 is 13 amino acids. Trimming shortened V by 2 bases and J by 12 bases, and 15 bases separated the two germline ends.

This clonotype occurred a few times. The CDR3, as DNA: TGCAGTGCTTCGGACAGGGGAAACGAGCAGTACTTC. It codes for CSASDRGNEQYF. The chain uses TRBV20-1 and TRBJ2-7; 9 nucleotides match TRBD1. Losses at the gene ends were 5 bases for V and 5 bases for J; bases not matched to a gene: 4. CDR1 is DFQATT and CDR2 is SNEGSKA in the germline V gene (reference sequence). The CDR3 sequence is 12 residues long.

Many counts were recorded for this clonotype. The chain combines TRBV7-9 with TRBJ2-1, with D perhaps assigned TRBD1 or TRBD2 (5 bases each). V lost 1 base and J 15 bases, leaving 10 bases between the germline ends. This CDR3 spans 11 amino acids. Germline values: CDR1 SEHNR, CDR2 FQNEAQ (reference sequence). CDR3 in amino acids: CASSLGGDVFF. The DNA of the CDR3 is TGTGCCAGCAGCTTAGGAGGGGACGTGTTCTTC.

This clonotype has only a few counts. The CDR3 region is CASTVGESYEQYF. CDR3 DNA: TGTGCCAGCACCGTAGGGGAGTCCTACGAGCAGTACTTC. The chain is built from TRBV5-6 and TRBJ2-7; D assignment may be TRBD1 or TRBD2 (5 bases each). The CDR3 totals 13 residues. Germline V CDR1 and CDR2: SGHDT, YYEEEE. V gave up 6 bases and J gave up 1 base, with 11 bases separating them. The full variable domain, rest sourced from reference TRBV5-6 and TRBJ2-7, is DAGVTQSPTHLIKTRGQQVTLRCSPKSGHDTVSWYQQALGQGPQFIFQYYEEEERQRGNFPDRFSGHQFPNYSSELNVNALLLGDSALYLCASTVGESYEQYFGPGTRLTVT.

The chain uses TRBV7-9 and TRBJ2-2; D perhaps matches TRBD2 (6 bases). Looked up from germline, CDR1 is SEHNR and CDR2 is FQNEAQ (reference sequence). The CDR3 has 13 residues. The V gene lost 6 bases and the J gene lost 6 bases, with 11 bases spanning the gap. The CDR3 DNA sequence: TGTGCCAGCAGACCGGGGGAATCCGGGGAGCTGTTTTTT. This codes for CASRPGESGELFF.

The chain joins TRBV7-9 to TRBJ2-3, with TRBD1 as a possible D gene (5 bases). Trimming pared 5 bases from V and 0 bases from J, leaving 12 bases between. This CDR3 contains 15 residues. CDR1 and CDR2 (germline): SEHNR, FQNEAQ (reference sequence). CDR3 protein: CASSPRTPSTDTQYF. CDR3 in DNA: TGTGCCAGCAGCCCACGGACACCAAGCACAGATACGCAGTATTTT.

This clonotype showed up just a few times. CDR3 region: CASSHQDNSGANVLTF. The DNA for the CDR3 is TGTGCCAGCAGCCACCAGGACAACTCTGGGGCCAACGTCCTGACTTTC. This chain connects TRBV4-2 to TRBJ2-6, with D possibly TRBD1 on 5 matching bases. This CDR3 is 16 amino acids long. V was cut by 3 bases and J by 0 bases, with 9 bases left in between. Germline V gene data show CDR1 as LGHNA and CDR2 as YNFKEQ.